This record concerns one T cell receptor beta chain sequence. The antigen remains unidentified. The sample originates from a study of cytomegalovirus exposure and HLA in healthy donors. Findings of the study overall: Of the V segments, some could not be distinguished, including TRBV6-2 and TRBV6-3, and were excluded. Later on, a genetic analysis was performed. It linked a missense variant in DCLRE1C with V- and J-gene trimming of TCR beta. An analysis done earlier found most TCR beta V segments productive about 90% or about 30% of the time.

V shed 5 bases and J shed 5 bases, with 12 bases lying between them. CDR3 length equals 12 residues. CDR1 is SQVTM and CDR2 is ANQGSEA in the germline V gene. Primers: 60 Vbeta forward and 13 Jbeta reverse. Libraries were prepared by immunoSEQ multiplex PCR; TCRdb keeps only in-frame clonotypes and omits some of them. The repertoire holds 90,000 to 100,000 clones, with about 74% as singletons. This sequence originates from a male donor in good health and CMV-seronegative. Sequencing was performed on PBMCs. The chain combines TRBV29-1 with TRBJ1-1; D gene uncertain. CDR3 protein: CSVQGRRTEAFF. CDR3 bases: TGCAGCGTTCAAGGGCGGCGGACTGAAGCTTTCTTT. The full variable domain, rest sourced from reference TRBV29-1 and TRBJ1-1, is SAVISQKPSRDICQRGTSLTIQCQVDSQVTMMFWYRQQPGQSLTLIATANQGSEATYESGFVIDKFPISRPNLTFSTLTVSNMSPEDSSIYLCSVQGRRTEAFFGQGTRLTVV.